One sample yielded the 26 T cell receptor beta chains listed below, sequenced in a study of neurological immune-mediated disorders. MiXCR was run by TCRdb on the 5' RACE reads, yielding one entry per CDR3 protein. Of roughly 62,000 distinct CDR3 sequences listed, more than 9.5% are singletons. The sample comprised PBMCs. These receptors came from a man aged 60 to 75 in good health.

To note about this clonotype: The junction does not match germline at one end; this may be a read error. The chain is built from TRBV6-5 and TRBJ2-3, with D possibly TRBD1 on 5 matching bases. The germline CDR1 and CDR2 sequences are MNHEY and SVGAGI. The CDR3 runs 13 residues. The CDR3 spells CARWTPETDTHYF. The CDR3 DNA sequence: TGTGCCAGGTGGACCCCGGAGACAGATACGCATTATTTT.

This clonotype was seen many times. The chain carries TRBV27 and TRBJ1-2; D is perhaps TRBD1 (5 bases). This CDR3 contains 16 residues. The germline V gene has CDR1 MNHEY and CDR2 SMNVEV (reference sequence). Trimming removed 4 bases at V and 5 bases at J, with 20 bases between. In DNA form, the CDR3 reads TGTGCCAGCAGTTCCCACCAGGGTTCACTTGGGTATGGCTACACCTTC. Translating gives CASSSHQGSLGYGYTF.

This clonotype showed up many times. The V call is TRBV9, the J call TRBJ2-2, with a possible D match to TRBD2 (5 bases). From germline, CDR1 is SGDLS and CDR2 YYNGEE. CDR3 length: 12 amino acids. V was clipped by 7 bases and J by 7 bases, with 11 bases between them. The CDR3 region is CASRGDVGELFF. In nucleotides, the CDR3 is TGTGCCAGCCGGGGTGACGTCGGGGAGCTGTTTTTT.

This clonotype was detected ten times or more. In nucleotides, the CDR3 is TGTGCCAGCAGTGGTCCAGGCCCCGAAGCCTATGGCTACACCTTC. It is translated as CASSGPGPEAYGYTF. This chain connects TRBV28 to TRBJ1-2; D call uncertain. The CDR3 runs 15 residues. V gave up 5 bases and J gave up 4 bases, with 17 bases separating them. The germline gives CDR1 MDHEN, CDR2 SYDVKM.

This clonotype appeared many times. The rearrangement joins TRBV5-1 to TRBJ2-1; 10 bases map to TRBD1. V trimming: 4 bases; J trimming: 4 bases; junction bases outside the gene matches: 5. This CDR3 spans 15 amino acids. Germline assignment: CDR1 SGHRS and CDR2 YFSETQ. DNA for the CDR3: TGCGCCAGCAGCAACCAGGGACAGGGGTACAATGAGCAGTTCTTC. Its translation: CASSNQGQGYNEQFF.

This clonotype has ten or more counts. This chain links TRBV12-3 or TRBV12-4 with TRBJ1-2; D remains unclear. The CDR3 has 12 amino acids. V lost 5 bases to trimming and J lost 7 bases, with 11 bases between them. The CDR3 DNA follows: TGTGCCAGCAGTCCCCTTCGGGTTGGCTACACCTTC. Protein: CASSPLRVGYTF.

This rearrangement joins TRBV15 to TRBJ2-3; D ambiguous. CDR3 length: 14 residues. V was cut by 2 bases and J by 1 base, with 7 bases left in between. The germline V gene encodes CDR1 LNHNV and CDR2 YYDKDF (reference sequence). The CDR3 DNA reads TGTGCCACCAGCAGACTCGTAGGCACAGATACGCAGTATTTT. It specifies CATSRLVGTDTQYF.

This clonotype was recorded at least ten times. The chain combines TRBV29-1 with TRBJ1-1, with D perhaps TRBD1 (6 bases). Looked up from germline, CDR1 is SQVTM and CDR2 is ANQGSEA. The CDR3 spans 14 residues. The V and J ends lost 4 bases and 4 bases respectively, with 16 bases between them. This CDR3 is CSVVRGGVGTEAFF. The CDR3 bases are TGCAGCGTTGTTCGGGGGGGCGTGGGCACTGAAGCTTTCTTT.

There are many counts of this clonotype. The chain recombines TRBV7-8 with TRBJ1-6, with D possibly TRBD1 on 5 matching bases. Trimming pared 3 bases from V and 10 bases from J, leaving 13 bases between. This CDR3 region has 14 residues. In germline, CDR1 is SGHVS, CDR2 FQNEAQ. The CDR3 protein is CASSLGGKVSPLHF. The CDR3 nucleotides are TGTGCCAGCAGCTTGGGGGGAAAGGTGTCACCCCTCCACTTT.

This clonotype occurred many times. The chain couples TRBV4-3 to TRBJ2-2; 12 bases are shared with TRBD2. In germline, CDR1 is LGHNA, CDR2 YSLEER. J was trimmed by 5 bases and V by 1 base; bases with no gene match: 5. The CDR3 is 17 amino acids. CDR3 amino acids: CASSQGPSGGGTGELFF. The CDR3 nucleotides read TGCGCCAGCAGCCAAGGGCCTAGCGGGGGGGGAACCGGGGAGCTGTTTTTT.

This clonotype was observed many times. This chain joins TRBV3-1 and TRBJ2-1; TRBD2 is a possible D gene (5 bases). From germline, CDR1 is LGHDT and CDR2 YNNKEL (reference sequence). This CDR3 has 13 amino acids. The V and J ends lost 4 bases and 4 bases respectively, with 8 bases between them. The CDR3 here is CASSLQRYNEQFF. The CDR3 nucleotides are TGTGCCAGCAGCCTTCAGCGGTACAATGAGCAGTTCTTC.

This clonotype has a count of ten or more. This chain links TRBV11-3 with TRBJ2-7; D gene unclear. This CDR3 region has 13 residues. The V end was cut by 1 base, the J end by 4 bases, with 8 bases between. Germline V gene data show CDR1 as SGHNT and CDR2 as YENEEA. The CDR3 sequence: CASSLGEWYEQYF. CDR3 nucleotides: TGTGCCAGCAGCTTAGGGGAATGGTACGAGCAGTACTTC.

This clonotype showed up many times. The CDR3 is CASTEEHKLNNSPLHF. The CDR3 bases are TGTGCCAGCACCGAGGAACACAAACTTAATAATTCACCCCTCCACTTT. This chain uses TRBV5-5 with TRBJ1-6; D ambiguous. In germline, CDR1 is SGHKS, CDR2 YYEKEE (reference sequence). The ends were cut back, 6 bases at V and 5 bases at J, with 18 bases in the middle. The CDR3 is 16 amino acids.

The sample holds a few counts of this clonotype. A much larger clone is a single base away; this may be a read error. The chain couples TRBV15 to TRBJ1-4; 8 bases fit TRBD1. This CDR3 comprises 16 residues. The V gene's germline CDR1 is LNHNV and CDR2 YYDKDF (reference sequence). The CDR3 DNA is TGTGTCACCAGCAGATCGTGGACAGGGAATAATGAAAAACTGTTTTTT. Its translation: CVTSRSWTGNNEKLFF. The full variable domain, in which reference TRBV15 and TRBJ1-4 provide the parts outside the CDR3, is DAMVIQNPRYQVTQFGKPVTLSCSQTLNHNVMYWYQQKSSQAPKLLFHYYDKDFNNEADTPDNFQSRRPNTSFCFLDIRSPGLGDTAMYLCVTSRSWTGNNEKLFFGSGTQLSVL.

This clonotype has a count of ten or more. The chain's CDR3 is CSAGDRLAQYF. In DNA, the CDR3 is TGCAGTGCCGGGGACAGGTTGGCCCAGTACTTC. The chain combines TRBV20-1 with TRBJ2-5, with 8 bases that match TRBD1. The CDR3 contains 11 residues. Trimming cost V 6 bases and J 9 bases; bases outside gene matches: 6. The germline V gene encodes CDR1 DFQATT and CDR2 SNEGSKA (reference sequence).

This clonotype was observed at least ten times. The CDR3 DNA reads as TGTGCCAGCAGCTGGGCAGGGTACAATGAGCAGTTCTTC. Its translation: CASSWAGYNEQFF. The chain combines TRBV28 with TRBJ2-1; perhaps TRBD1 as D (5 bases). V lost 6 bases and J lost 4, with 10 bases in between. In germline, CDR1 is MDHEN, CDR2 SYDVKM. The CDR3 runs to 13 residues.

This clonotype showed up many times. The V call is TRBV7-2, the J call TRBJ2-7, with 7 bases identical to TRBD1. V lost 1 base and J lost 3; bases outside the gene matches: 6. This CDR3 has 15 amino acids. Germline V gene lookup returns CDR1 SGHTA and CDR2 FQGNSA. The CDR3 DNA follows: TGTGCCAGCAGCTTAGACCCGGGACAGATCTACGAGCAGTACTTC. This codes for CASSLDPGQIYEQYF.

This clonotype was recorded many times. The J gene is TRBJ2-7, the V gene TRBV20-1; 11 bases match TRBD1. J gave up 3 bases and V 4 bases, and 5 bases lay outside the gene matches. Germline CDR1 and CDR2: DFQATT and SNEGSKA (reference sequence). CDR3 length: 14 residues. The CDR3 nucleotides read TGCAGTGCTACCGGACAGGGGGCCATCTACGAGCAGTACTTC. It specifies CSATGQGAIYEQYF.

This clonotype came up many times. V gene TRBV29-1 combines with J gene TRBJ2-3, with D perhaps TRBD1 (7 bases). The germline V and J ends were trimmed by 1 base and 1 base, with 18 bases remaining between them. Germline CDR1 SQVTM, CDR2 ANQGSEA. The CDR3 extends over 17 amino acids. CDR3 loop: CSVEGRRGLTRTDTQYF. CDR3 coding DNA: TGCAGCGTTGAAGGGAGGAGGGGGCTCACACGCACAGATACGCAGTATTTT.

The rearrangement links TRBV6-5 to TRBJ1-2, with D possibly being TRBD1 (5 bases). The length of the CDR3 is 16 residues. Germline CDR1 and CDR2: MNHEY and SVGAGI. V lost 0 bases to trimming and J lost 4 bases, with 15 bases between them. As DNA, the CDR3 is TGTGCCAGCAGTTACTCGGAGCGGACATGGGGCTATGGCTACACCTTC. The encoded protein is CASSYSERTWGYGYTF.

In this sample, this clonotype turned up many times. The chain has TRBV20-1 and TRBJ1-6; 7 bases map to TRBD1. This CDR3 contains 15 residues. V shed 5 bases and J 7 bases; nucleotides not matched to a gene: 11. Germline CDR1 DFQATT, CDR2 SNEGSKA (reference sequence). CDR3 in amino acids: CSAYFRGGGNSPLHF. CDR3 in DNA: TGCAGTGCTTATTTCAGGGGGGGTGGGAATTCACCCCTCCACTTT.

This clonotype was observed at least ten times. The chain uses TRBV4-2 and TRBJ2-1; 8 bases are shared with TRBD1. Germline V gives CDR1 LGHNA, CDR2 YNFKEQ. This CDR3 comprises 18 residues. V dropped 0 bases and J dropped 0; count of bases not matched to a gene: 7. The CDR3 loop is CASSQDTGQGYSYNEQFF. As DNA, the CDR3 is TGTGCCAGCAGCCAAGATACCGGACAGGGATACTCCTACAATGAGCAGTTCTTC.

This clonotype was detected ten times or more. CDR3 sequence: CASSSYGANVLTF. In DNA, the CDR3 is TGTGCCAGCAGCTCCTATGGGGCCAACGTCCTGACTTTC. The chain uses TRBV7-2 and TRBJ2-6; no clear D. V was shortened by 4 bases and J by 3 bases, with 4 bases between the two germline ends. The CDR3 spans 13 residues. Germline V gene sequence: CDR1 SGHTA, CDR2 FQGNSA.

Many counts were recorded for this clonotype. This chain uses TRBV2 with TRBJ2-3, with TRBD2 identical over 7 bases. Germline V gives CDR1 SNHLY, CDR2 FYNNEI. There are 16 residues in the CDR3. V shed 4 bases and J 2 bases; nucleotides not matched to a gene: 9. As DNA, the CDR3 is TGTGCCAGCAGTGCCCGGGGGGTCCCAATCACAGATACGCAGTATTTT. Protein product: CASSARGVPITDTQYF.

This clonotype was seen ten or more times. The V call is TRBV14, the J call TRBJ1-1, with 8 bases identical to TRBD1. This CDR3 contains 17 residues. The germline V gene has CDR1 SGHDN and CDR2 FVKESK. The V segment lost 7 bases and the J segment 1 base; nucleotides outside the gene matches: 14. CDR3 amino acids: CASIPFGSGTGNTEAFF. The CDR3 coding sequence is TGTGCCAGCATTCCATTCGGATCCGGGACAGGGAACACTGAAGCTTTCTTT.

This clonotype has at least ten counts. The chain uses TRBV6-2 or TRBV6-3 and TRBJ2-7; D gene uncertain. CDR1 MNHEY and CDR2 SVGEGT come from the germline V gene. Trimming left V 8 bases short and J 6 bases short, with 5 bases between. CDR3 size: 9 residues. CDR3 loop: CASGFEQYF. CDR3 DNA sequence: TGTGCCAGCGGGTTCGAGCAGTACTTC.